This T cell receptor beta chain was captured in a study of cytomegalovirus exposure and HLA in healthy donors (TCRdb year 2017). Notes on the research overall: An earlier analysis of fewer than 750 of the donors reported about 300 Gb of sequence data and around 120 million unique TCR beta sequences obtained from approximately 180 million T cells. Of the approximately 400 genotyped donors, over 65% fell in the genetic ancestry cluster associated with self-reported Caucasian donors. Every discovery cohort repertoire had been produced on one sequencing platform. Donor age, sex, ethnicity and CMV serostatus were compiled alongside the repertoire data. In a later analysis, previously published TCR beta repertoires from 550 to 750 donors were re-analyzed and high-resolution HLA genotyping was added so that TCR occurrence patterns could be studied. To predict cytomegalovirus infection status, the study brought together high-throughput TCR immunosequencing, statistical association of individual TCRs with disease status, and machine learning. The aim of the study was to test whether cataloging public T cell receptors could identify signatures of past pathogen exposure. The number of typed donors differed by locus: about 629-640 for A, B, C, DRB1 and DQB1; 500 to 550 for DQA1; about 600 for DPA1; and some 450 for DPB1. Across around 400 genotyped donors of the cohort, an average of about 220,000 unique TCR beta nucleotide sequences per donor were sequenced, and 15% to 20% of those sequences were non-productive. An earlier analysis of several hundred of the donors applied high-throughput TCR beta sequencing to assess whether each TCR beta V gene segment acted as functional or pseudogenic. Rather than drawing on any new phenotypic data, the later analysis identified candidate immune exposures from TCR beta sequences and the way those sequences occurred across donors. Class I and class II HLA loci were covered by the typing at four-digit resolution. A separate validation cohort of 100 to 150 different subjects was used in addition to the 666-subject first cohort. Roughly 300 gigabases of sequencing data and tens of millions of unique TCR sequences were included in an early release covering around 650 HLA-typed donors. Several DR-DQ haplotypes were handled as single units for association and clustering because linkage in the cohort was strong. A later genetic analysis used genome-wide SNP genotypes for about 60% of the 666 donors, treating that subset as a discovery cohort. The T cell repertoires of under 750 subjects were profiled by immunosequencing and related to cytomegalovirus serostatus. Study-wide conclusions, independent of this receptor: Specific HLA alleles were associated with 15,000 to 20,000 TCR beta sequences at a false discovery rate of 0.05 in a later analysis. Because the 87-base-pair reads could not distinguish some IMGT-functional V segments, including TRBV6-2 and TRBV6-3, those segments were excluded. A few of the identified cytomegalovirus-associated TCR beta chains were confirmed in vitro to be specific for cytomegalovirus antigens. The authors suggested that the approach could potentially be extended to other disease states and immunological phenotypes. A cluster of highly shared sequence variants was judged likely to represent a technical artifact of the sequencing pipeline. According to a later analysis, parvovirus B19, influenza, CMV and Epstein-Barr virus appeared linked to several top co-occurrence clusters. When HLA alleles, especially DR and DQ, strongly co-occurred, attributing TCR associations to individual alleles was difficult. Across donors, most TCR sequences were observed very rarely, whereas some public TCRs were present in many individuals. Compared with the roughly 700-donor mean, donors in an Asian-associated ancestry cluster had fewer N-insertions in productive TCRs, according to a later genetic analysis. A further reported finding was that TCR beta sequences accurately predicted the HLA-A and HLA-B alleles for most subjects in the first cohort. The cohort was sequenced for TCR beta chains only, and without alpha or paired-chain data the features that could be detected were limited. Most CMV-associated TCR beta chains appeared to be HLA-restricted in a later analysis, and the HLA associations seemed to be driven largely by CMV exposure. The classifier was reported to diagnose cytomegalovirus status with high specificity and sensitivity in both the original and validation cohorts. In a later analysis, TCR association rates were found to vary across HLA loci, with the most associated TCRs seen for DRB1 alleles and the fewest for HLA-C alleles. An association between a missense DCLRE1C variant and V-gene and J-gene trimming of TCR beta chains was found in a later genetic analysis and replicated in an independent cohort. In an earlier analysis of a few hundred of the donors, most TCR beta V segments were observed in productive rearrangements about 87% or about 30% of the time, broadly matching IMGT annotations. Immune exposure information for the cohort was limited to CMV serostatus. Because HLA typing was unavailable for some donors at each locus, only the typed subset was used in association tests. Because counts were too low, about 18 rarely observed V segments, including chromosome 9 orphons, were excluded from the earlier analysis of 587 of the donors. A total of fewer than 200 TCR beta chains were listed by the study as associated with cytomegalovirus. Compared with equally common non-associated chains, HLA-associated TCR beta chains in a later analysis were more clonally expanded and had lower generation probabilities. Linkage disequilibrium might explain the correlated functional status among segregating V segments, but an unknown experimental factor could not be excluded. Presence/absence analyses assumed roughly uniform sequencing depth across donors, an assumption that may not hold.

Libraries were prepared through the immunoSEQ multiplex PCR assay. For the multiplex PCR, a mixture combining 60 forward primers for TCR Vbeta segments and 13 reverse primers for TCR Jbeta segments was used. A multiplex PCR assay on genomic DNA amplified the CDR3 region of rearranged TCR beta genes. On the Illumina HiSeq System, the amplified TCR beta libraries were sequenced as 87-base-pair reads. In the paper's pipeline: In a later analysis, tens of millions of unique TCR beta chains were counted across the 500 to 850 repertoires, and about 10 million of these chains were shared by at least two donors. Raw reads were error-corrected and collapsed into unique sequences by a nearest-neighbor algorithm in which closely related sequences were merged to remove PCR and sequencing errors. CDR3 sequences were aligned to IMGT reference sequences to assign V, D and J gene segments. For a sequence to be retained, a match of at least six nucleotides was required to both a V gene segment and a J gene segment. Rearrangements were classified as productive when the CDR3 lacked stop codons and remained in frame with V and J, and all other rearrangements were classified as non-productive. CDR3 was defined according to IMGT convention as the region running from the second conserved V-encoded cysteine to the conserved J-encoded phenylalanine. Sequences without an unambiguous match to a single V gene segment were excluded from the earlier analysis of several hundred of the donors. An earlier analysis of 500 to 700 of the donors classified V segments as functional when productive rearrangements were above 56.7% and as segregating when the standard deviation between donors was above 5%. A statistical classification framework was built to diagnose cytomegalovirus status from the catalog of TCR beta chain sequences. In a later analysis, V and J genes were assigned by comparing TCR nucleotide sequences against IMGT/GENE-DB human TR gene sequences. Using the TCRdist pipeline, a later analysis assigned CDR3 sequences along with most-parsimonious VDJ recombination scenarios. A later analysis defined each TCR beta chain by its CDR3 amino acid sequence plus V-gene family, and excluded reads lacking a unique V-gene family. As a way to deal with suspected cross-contamination and a sequencing artifact, a later analysis dropped 592 nucleotide sequences that were highly shared and had low generation probability. In a later analysis, a clonal expansion index was calculated for each public chain from normalized within-repertoire ranks of inferred template counts. Generation probabilities in a later analysis came from a VDJ recombination model fitted to out-of-frame rearrangements, and those results were checked against IGoR. In a later analysis, TCR-TCR, TCR-HLA and TCR-CMV co-occurrence was scored with hypergeometric tests, and a repertoire-size bias correction was applied to TCR pairs. A later analysis estimated false discovery rates by permuting HLA or CMV assignments 20 times. A later analysis grouped co-occurring TCRs with DBSCAN, adding TCRdist sequence similarity when clustering within HLA-allele-positive subsets. Repertoires with fewer than 30,000 or more than 120,000 public chains were left out of co-occurrence clustering, as were roughly five repertoires with anomalous nucleotide sharing. TCRdb mirrors the immuneACCESS table, restricted to in-frame sequences. Some clones are absent from its copies; in checked studies, under half trace to an unresolved V gene, and the reason for the others is unknown. Clone size and the V and J calls come from that table; the DNA yielded D and trimming. Within this sample are 110,000 or so clones, with roughly 69% of them counted one time only. The ten largest clones capture more than 2% of the sample.

V loses 2 bases, J loses 2 bases, and the germline ends lie 3 bases apart. Based on the germline V gene (reference sequence), the CDR1 and CDR2 sequences are MNHEY and SMNVEV. The CDR3 sequence holds 13 residues, the cysteine and phenylalanine included. The only DNA kept is the CDR3, 39 bases in frame from the first base. The cohort comprised hundreds of healthy bone marrow donors. At the time of sampling, every cohort member was nominally healthy, though immune exposures that went unrecorded were likely present. CMV serostatus was recorded as positive for 250 to 300 and negative for about 55% of the roughly 670 cohort members, whereas no CMV serostatus was recorded for the donor in question. Each donor provided a peripheral blood sample, and peripheral blood mononuclear cells were used for TCR beta sequencing. The Qiagen DNeasy Blood Extraction Kit was used to extract genomic DNA from the blood cell samples.

With regard to this clone: Its antigen is unknown. The sample holds no much larger clone one base away, and base qualities are not on file.

The rearranged chain carries TRBV27 and TRBJ2-2; no D gene is confidently identified. The material sequenced was PBMCs. The receptor's source is a human donor in good health. CDR3 reads: CASSLPNTGELFF. The DNA sequence reads TGTGCCAGCAGTTTACCAAACACCGGGGAGCTGTTTTTT.